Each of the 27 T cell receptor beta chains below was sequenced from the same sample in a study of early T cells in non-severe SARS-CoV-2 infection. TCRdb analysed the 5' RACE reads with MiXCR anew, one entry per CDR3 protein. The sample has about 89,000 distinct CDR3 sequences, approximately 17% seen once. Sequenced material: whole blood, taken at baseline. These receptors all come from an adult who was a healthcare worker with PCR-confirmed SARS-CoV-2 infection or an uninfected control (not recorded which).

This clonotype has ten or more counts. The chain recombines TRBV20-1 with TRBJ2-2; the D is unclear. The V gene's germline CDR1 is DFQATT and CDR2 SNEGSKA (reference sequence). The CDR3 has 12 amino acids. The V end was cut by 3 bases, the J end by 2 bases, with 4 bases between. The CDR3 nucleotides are TGCAGTGCTAGTGCCAACACCGGGGAGCTGTTTTTT. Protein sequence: CSASANTGELFF.

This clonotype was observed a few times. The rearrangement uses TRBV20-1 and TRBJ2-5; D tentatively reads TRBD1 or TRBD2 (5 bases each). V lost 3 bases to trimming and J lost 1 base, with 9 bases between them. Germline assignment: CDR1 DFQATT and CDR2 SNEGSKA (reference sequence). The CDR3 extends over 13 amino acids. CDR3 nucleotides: TGCAGTGCTAGTATCGGGACCCAAGAGACCCAGTACTTC. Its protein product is CSASIGTQETQYF.

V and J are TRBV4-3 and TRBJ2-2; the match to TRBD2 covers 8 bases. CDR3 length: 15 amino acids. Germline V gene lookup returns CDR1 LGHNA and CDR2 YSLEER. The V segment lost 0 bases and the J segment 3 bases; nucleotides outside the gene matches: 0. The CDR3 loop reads CASSQEGLDTGELFF. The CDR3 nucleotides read TGCGCCAGCAGCCAAGAGGGACTAGACACCGGGGAGCTGTTTTTT.

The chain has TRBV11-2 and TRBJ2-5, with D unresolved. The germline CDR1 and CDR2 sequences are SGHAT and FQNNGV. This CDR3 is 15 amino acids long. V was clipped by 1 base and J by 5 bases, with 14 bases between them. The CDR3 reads CASSLASVRMETQYF. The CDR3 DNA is TGTGCCAGCAGCTTAGCCAGTGTCAGGATGGAGACCCAGTACTTC. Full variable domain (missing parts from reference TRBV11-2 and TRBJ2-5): EAGVAQSPRYKIIEKRQSVAFWCNPISGHATLYWYQQILGQGPKLLIQFQNNGVVDDSQLPKDRFSAERLKGVDSTLKIQPAKLEDSAVYLCASSLASVRMETQYFGPGTRLLVL.

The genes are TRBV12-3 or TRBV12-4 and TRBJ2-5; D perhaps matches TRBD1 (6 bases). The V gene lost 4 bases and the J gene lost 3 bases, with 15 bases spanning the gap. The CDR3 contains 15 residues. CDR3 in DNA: TGTGCCAGCAGTTATCCGGGACACGAAAAAGAGACCCAGTACTTC. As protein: CASSYPGHEKETQYF.

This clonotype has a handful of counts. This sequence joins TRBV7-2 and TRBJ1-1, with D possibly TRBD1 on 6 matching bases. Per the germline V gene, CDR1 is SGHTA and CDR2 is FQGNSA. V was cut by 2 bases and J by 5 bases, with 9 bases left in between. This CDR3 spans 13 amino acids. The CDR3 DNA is TGTGCCAGCAGCTTACACAGGGAGACTGAAGCTTTCTTT. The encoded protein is CASSLHRETEAFF.

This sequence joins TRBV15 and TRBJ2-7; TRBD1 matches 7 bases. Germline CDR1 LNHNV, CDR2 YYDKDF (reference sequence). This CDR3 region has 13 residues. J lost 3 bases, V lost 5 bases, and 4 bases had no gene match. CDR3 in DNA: TGTGCCACCAGCGGATGGGACAGCTACGAGCAGTACTTC. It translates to CATSGWDSYEQYF.

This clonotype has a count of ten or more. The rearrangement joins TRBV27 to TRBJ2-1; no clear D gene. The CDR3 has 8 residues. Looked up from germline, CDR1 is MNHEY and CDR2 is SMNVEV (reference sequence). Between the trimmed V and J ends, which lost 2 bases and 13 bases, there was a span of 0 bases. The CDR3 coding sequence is TGTGCCAGCAGTTTACAGTTCTTC. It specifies CASSLQFF.

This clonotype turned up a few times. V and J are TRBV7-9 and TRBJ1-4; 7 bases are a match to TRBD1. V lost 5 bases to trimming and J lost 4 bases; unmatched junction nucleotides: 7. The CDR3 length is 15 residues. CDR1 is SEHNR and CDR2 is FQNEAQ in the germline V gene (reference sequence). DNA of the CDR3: TGTGCCAGCAGCCGCACGGGACAGCTTAATGAAAAACTGTTTTTT. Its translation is CASSRTGQLNEKLFF.

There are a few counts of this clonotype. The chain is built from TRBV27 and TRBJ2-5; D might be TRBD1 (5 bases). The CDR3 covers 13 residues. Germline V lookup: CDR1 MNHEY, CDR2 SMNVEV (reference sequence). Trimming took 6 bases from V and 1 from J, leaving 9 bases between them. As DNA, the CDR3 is TGTGCCAGCAGGGGAAGGGGCCAAGAGACCCAGTACTTC. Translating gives CASRGRGQETQYF.

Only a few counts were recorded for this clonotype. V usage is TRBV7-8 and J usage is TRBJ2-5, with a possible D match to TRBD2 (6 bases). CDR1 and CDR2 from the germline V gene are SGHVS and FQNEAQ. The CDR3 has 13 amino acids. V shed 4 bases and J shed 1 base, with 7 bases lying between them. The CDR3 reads CASSSGLQETQYF. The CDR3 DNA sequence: TGTGCCAGCAGCTCGGGACTCCAAGAGACCCAGTACTTC.

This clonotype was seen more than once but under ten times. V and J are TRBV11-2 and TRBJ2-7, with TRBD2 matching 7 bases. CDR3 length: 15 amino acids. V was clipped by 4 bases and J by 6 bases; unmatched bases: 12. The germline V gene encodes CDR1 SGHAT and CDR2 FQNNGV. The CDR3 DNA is TGTGCCAGCAGCTCAACACCCGGACTAGAGGGCGAGCAGTACTTC. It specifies CASSSTPGLEGEQYF.

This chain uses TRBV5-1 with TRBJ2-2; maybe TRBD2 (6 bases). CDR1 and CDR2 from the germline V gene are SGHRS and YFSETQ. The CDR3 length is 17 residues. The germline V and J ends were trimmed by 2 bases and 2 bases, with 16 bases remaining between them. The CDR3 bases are TGCGCCAGCAGCTTATTAGGAGGGCCCGGTAACACCGGGGAGCTGTTTTTT. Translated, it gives CASSLLGGPGNTGELFF.

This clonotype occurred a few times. This chain's CDR3 is CAWSVTYEQYF. The CDR3 nucleotides read TGTGCCTGGAGTGTAACCTACGAGCAGTACTTC. V and J are TRBV30 and TRBJ2-7; D uncertain. Per germline, CDR1 GTSNPN and CDR2 SVGIG (reference sequence). V lost 0 bases, J lost 2 bases, and 2 bases lay in between. The CDR3 consists of 11 residues.

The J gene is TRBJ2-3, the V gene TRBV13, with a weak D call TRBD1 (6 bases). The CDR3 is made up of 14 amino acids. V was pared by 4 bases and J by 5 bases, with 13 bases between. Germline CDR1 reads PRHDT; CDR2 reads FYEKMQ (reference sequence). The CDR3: CASSSQGLVDTQYF. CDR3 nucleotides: TGTGCCAGCAGCTCCCAGGGGCTTGTAGATACGCAGTATTTT.

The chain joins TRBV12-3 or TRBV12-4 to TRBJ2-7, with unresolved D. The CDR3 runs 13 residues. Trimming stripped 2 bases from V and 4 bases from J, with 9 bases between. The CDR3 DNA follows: TGTGCCAGCAGTTTAAACAGCTTTTACGAGCAGTACTTC. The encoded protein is CASSLNSFYEQYF.

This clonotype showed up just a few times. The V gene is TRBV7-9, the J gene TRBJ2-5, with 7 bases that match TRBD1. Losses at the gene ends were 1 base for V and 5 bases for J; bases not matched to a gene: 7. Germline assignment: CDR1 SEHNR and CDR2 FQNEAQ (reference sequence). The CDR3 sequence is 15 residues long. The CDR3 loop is CASSLVEGALETQYF. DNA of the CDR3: TGTGCCAGCAGCTTAGTCGAGGGGGCGTTGGAGACCCAGTACTTC.

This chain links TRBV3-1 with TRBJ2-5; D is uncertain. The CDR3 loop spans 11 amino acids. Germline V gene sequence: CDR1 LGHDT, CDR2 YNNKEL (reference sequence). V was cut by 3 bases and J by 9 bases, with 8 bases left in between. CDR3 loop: CASSQGRAQYF. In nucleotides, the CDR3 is TGTGCCAGCAGCCAGGGAAGGGCCCAGTACTTC.

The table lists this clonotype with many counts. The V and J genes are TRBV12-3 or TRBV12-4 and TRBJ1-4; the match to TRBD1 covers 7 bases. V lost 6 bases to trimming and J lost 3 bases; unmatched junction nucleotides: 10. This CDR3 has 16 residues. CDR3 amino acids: CASSRQGGLANEKLFF. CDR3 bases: TGTGCCAGCAGCCGACAGGGAGGCTTGGCTAATGAAAAACTGTTTTTT.

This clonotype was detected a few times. Here the CDR3 reads CAIGLETQYF. The CDR3 DNA is TGTGCCATCGGGTTGGAGACCCAGTACTTC. The chain uses TRBV2 and TRBJ2-5; no definite D call. V lost 10 bases to trimming and J lost 5 bases, with 8 bases between them. The germline V gene has CDR1 SNHLY and CDR2 FYNNEI. The CDR3 loop spans 10 amino acids.

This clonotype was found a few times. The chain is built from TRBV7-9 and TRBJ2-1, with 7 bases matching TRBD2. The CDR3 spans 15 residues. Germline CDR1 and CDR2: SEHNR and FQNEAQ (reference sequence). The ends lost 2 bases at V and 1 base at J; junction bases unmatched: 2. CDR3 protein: CASSLIGRSYNEQFF. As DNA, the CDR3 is TGTGCCAGCAGCTTAATCGGGAGGTCCTACAATGAGCAGTTCTTC. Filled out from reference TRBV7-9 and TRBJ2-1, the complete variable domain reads DTGVSQNPRHKITKRGQNVTFRCDPISEHNRLYWYRQTLGQGPEFLTYFQNEAQLEKSRLLSDRFSAERPKGSFSTLEIQRTEQGDSAMYLCASSLIGRSYNEQFFGPGTRLTVL.

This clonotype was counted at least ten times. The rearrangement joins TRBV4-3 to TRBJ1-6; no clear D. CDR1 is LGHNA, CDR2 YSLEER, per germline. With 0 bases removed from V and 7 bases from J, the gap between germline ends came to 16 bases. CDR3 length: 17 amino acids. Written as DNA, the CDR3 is TGCGCCAGCAGCCAAGATCTAACCCCGGGCAAAAATTCACCCCTCCACTTT. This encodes CASSQDLTPGKNSPLHF.

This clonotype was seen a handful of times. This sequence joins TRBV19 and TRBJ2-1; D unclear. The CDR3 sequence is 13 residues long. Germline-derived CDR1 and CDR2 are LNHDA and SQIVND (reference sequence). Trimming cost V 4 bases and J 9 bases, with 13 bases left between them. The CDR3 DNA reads TGTGCCAGTAGTAGATCCTCAACGGGTGAGCAGTTCTTC. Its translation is CASSRSSTGEQFF.

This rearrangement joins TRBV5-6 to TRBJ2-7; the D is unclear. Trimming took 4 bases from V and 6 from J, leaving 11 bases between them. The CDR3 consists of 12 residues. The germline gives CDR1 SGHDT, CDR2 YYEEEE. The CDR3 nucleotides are TGTGCCAGCAGCGCTCCTGGAGCCGAGCAGTACTTC. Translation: CASSAPGAEQYF.

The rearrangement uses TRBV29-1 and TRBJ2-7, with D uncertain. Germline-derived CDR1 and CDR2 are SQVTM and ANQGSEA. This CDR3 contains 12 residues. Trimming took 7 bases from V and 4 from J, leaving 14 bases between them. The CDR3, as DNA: TGCAGCGCTTCTTTGGACCGGTACGAGCAGTACTTC. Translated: CSASLDRYEQYF.

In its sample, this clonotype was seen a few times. CDR3 nucleotide sequence: TGTGCCAGCAAGAGGGCGGAAAACTACGAGCAGTACTTC. This gives the protein CASKRAENYEQYF. V gene TRBV6-8 combines with J gene TRBJ2-7, with D maybe TRBD2 (5 bases). V shed 7 bases and J shed 3 bases, with 13 bases lying between them. Germline V gene data show CDR1 as MNHGY and CDR2 as SAAAGT. The CDR3 is 13 amino acids.

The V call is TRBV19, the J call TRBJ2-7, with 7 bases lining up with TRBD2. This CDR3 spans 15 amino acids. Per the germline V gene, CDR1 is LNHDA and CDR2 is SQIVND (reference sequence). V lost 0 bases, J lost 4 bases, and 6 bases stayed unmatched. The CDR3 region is CASSIDLSGKYEQYF. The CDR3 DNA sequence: TGTGCCAGTAGTATAGATCTCAGCGGGAAGTACGAGCAGTACTTC.